One sample yielded the 11 T cell receptor beta chains listed below, sequenced in a study of OX40 agonist ivuxolimab in advanced cancers. The method was immunoSEQ multiplex PCR; TCRdb's version includes in-frame clones alone and lacks a portion of them. Here the sample spans under 110,000 clones, 90% being singletons. Specimen: CD4+ or CD8+ T cells sorted from blood, collected in a trial of the OX40 agonist ivuxolimab. Every receptor here comes from an adult with an advanced solid tumor such as melanoma, head and neck, liver or kidney cancer.

This chain's CDR3 is CASSFSGGNGYEQYF. DNA of the CDR3: TGCGCCAGCAGCTTTAGCGGGGGGAATGGATACGAGCAGTACTTC. This chain links TRBV5-1 with TRBJ2-7; 10 nucleotides align to TRBD2. Germline CDR1 SGHRS, CDR2 YFSETQ. The J segment lost 4 bases and the V segment lost 2 bases, leaving 6 bases of the junction unmatched. The CDR3 is 15 amino acids.

The genes are TRBV5-5 and TRBJ1-2; the match to TRBD1 covers 10 bases. The V segment lost 0 bases and the J segment 4 bases; nucleotides outside the gene matches: 9. From germline, CDR1 is SGHKS and CDR2 YYEKEE (reference sequence). CDR3 size: 17 residues. The CDR3 protein is CASSLEGTGAPRYGYTF. CDR3 DNA: TGTGCCAGCAGCTTGGAAGGGACAGGGGCCCCGCGCTATGGCTACACCTTC.

The chain combines TRBV29-1 with TRBJ1-3, with a weak D call TRBD1 (6 bases). CDR1 is SQVTM, CDR2 ANQGSEA, per germline. Trimming removed 5 bases at V and 3 bases at J, with 8 bases between. The CDR3 is 12 amino acids. The CDR3 region is CSVQDSGNTIYF. Written as DNA, the CDR3 is TGCAGCGTTCAGGACAGTGGAAACACCATATATTTT.

The rearrangement links TRBV4-1 to TRBJ2-7; TRBD1 or TRBD2 may be the D gene (6 bases each). This CDR3 region has 19 residues. CDR1 and CDR2 from the germline V gene are MGHRA and YSYEKL. The V gene lost 1 base and the J gene lost 0 bases, with 22 bases spanning the gap. The CDR3 is CASSQVGGRQRSSSYEQYF. CDR3 in DNA: TGCGCCAGCAGCCAAGTGGGGGGCAGACAGCGTTCGAGCTCCTACGAGCAGTACTTC.

The gene calls are TRBV6-9 and TRBJ1-2; 7 nucleotides line up with TRBD1. Germline CDR1 MNHGY, CDR2 SVAAGI. With V trimmed by 3 bases and J by 4 bases, 5 bases remained unmatched. The CDR3 covers 14 residues. This CDR3 is CASSYSGQPYGYTF. CDR3 in DNA: TGTGCCAGCAGTTACTCGGGACAGCCCTATGGCTACACCTTC.

This clone was detected only once. The chain employs TRBV5-6 and TRBJ2-7; weak D call: TRBD1 (6 bases). The CDR3 is made up of 14 amino acids. Trimming took 4 bases from V and 3 from J, leaving 14 bases between them. Germline V gene lookup returns CDR1 SGHDT and CDR2 YYEEEE. The CDR3 loop is CASSPPTGSYEQYF. CDR3 nucleotides: TGTGCCAGCAGCCCCCCCACAGGGAGCTACGAGCAGTACTTC.

The chain has TRBV5-6 and TRBJ2-7; D might be TRBD1 (5 bases). Trimming cost V 6 bases and J 2 bases, with 15 bases left between them. CDR1 and CDR2 (germline): SGHDT, YYEEEE. This CDR3 is 14 amino acids long. The CDR3 DNA reads TGTGCCAGCACCGACCAGGGATTCCCCTACGAGCAGTACTTC. As protein: CASTDQGFPYEQYF.

The CDR3 DNA is TGTGCCAGCAGTTCACCGACAGGGGGAGGTGGAGGCACTGAAGCTTTCTTT. It is translated as CASSSPTGGGGGTEAFF. This chain links TRBV28 with TRBJ1-1; 9 positions agree with TRBD1. CDR1 is MDHEN, CDR2 SYDVKM, per germline. CDR3 size: 17 residues. The J segment lost 4 bases and the V segment lost 4 bases, leaving 13 bases of the junction unmatched.

This clone was recorded once. V gene TRBV5-1 combines with J gene TRBJ2-3; the D is unclear. The V and J ends lost 0 bases and 2 bases respectively, with 7 bases between them. CDR1 and CDR2 from the germline V gene are SGHRS and YFSETQ. The CDR3 runs to 14 residues. CDR3 in amino acids: CASSLGSYTDTQYF. CDR3 sequence (DNA): TGCGCCAGCAGCTTGGGCAGCTACACAGATACGCAGTATTTT. Full variable domain (remainder filled in from reference TRBV5-1 and TRBJ2-3): KAGVTQTPRYLIKTRGQQVTLSCSPISGHRSVSWYQQTPGQGLQFLFEYFSETQRNKGNFPGRFSGRQFSNSRSEMNVSTLELGDSALYLCASSLGSYTDTQYFGPGTRLTVL.

This clone has more than one count but fewer than ten. The J gene is TRBJ2-7, the V gene TRBV27; perhaps TRBD2 as D (5 bases). With 2 bases removed from V and 6 bases from J, the gap between germline ends came to 5 bases. Germline assignment: CDR1 MNHEY and CDR2 SMNVEV (reference sequence). The CDR3 contains 11 residues. CDR3: CASSLRGEQYF. Written as DNA, the CDR3 is TGTGCCAGCAGTTTACGGGGCGAGCAGTACTTC.

The chain has TRBV6-6 and TRBJ1-4, with 10 bases fitting TRBD1. CDR3 length: 14 amino acids. With V trimmed by 5 bases and J by 8 bases, 5 bases remained unmatched. Germline lookup yields CDR1 MNHNY and CDR2 SVGAGI (reference sequence). The CDR3 here is CASSGQGGREKLFF. CDR3 bases: TGTGCCAGCAGTGGACAGGGGGGGCGCGAAAAACTGTTTTTT.